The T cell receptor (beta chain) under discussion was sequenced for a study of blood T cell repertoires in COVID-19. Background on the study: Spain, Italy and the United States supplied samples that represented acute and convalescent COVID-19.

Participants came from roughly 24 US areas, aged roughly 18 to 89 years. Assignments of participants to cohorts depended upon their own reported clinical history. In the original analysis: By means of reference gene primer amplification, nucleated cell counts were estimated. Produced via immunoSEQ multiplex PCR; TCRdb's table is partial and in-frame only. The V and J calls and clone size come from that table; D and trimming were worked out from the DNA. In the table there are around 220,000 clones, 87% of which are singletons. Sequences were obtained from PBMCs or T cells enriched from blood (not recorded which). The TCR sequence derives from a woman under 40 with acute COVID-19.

The CDR3 region is CASSVAEGGILDTIYF. In nucleotides, the CDR3 is TGTGCCAGCAGCGTAGCCGAGGGGGGGATATTAGACACCATATATTTT. The V gene is TRBV9, the J gene TRBJ1-3, with a tentative D call TRBD1 (6 bases). Per the germline V gene, CDR1 is SGDLS and CDR2 is YYNGEE. The length of the CDR3 is 16 residues. V gave up 0 bases and J gave up 8 bases, with 18 bases separating them.